This TCR beta chain was documented in a study of T cell responses to AZD1222 COVID-19 vaccine. Study details: The study pooled second doses at about 4 or about 12 weeks. Overall study findings and caveats: At baseline, seropositivity was found in only a handful of AZD1222 recipients. There were repertoire samples only from the period after the peak T cell response.

Concerning this clone: The target antigen is unknown.

Profiling relied on immunoSEQ multiplex PCR, and the TCRdb table lists in-frame clones only, not all of them. Here the sample spans 95,000 to 110,000 clones, 91% being singletons. V was cut by 2 bases and J by 1 base, with 12 bases left in between. Germline assignment: CDR1 SGHVS and CDR2 FQNEAQ. There are 16 residues in the CDR3. The J gene is TRBJ1-5, the V gene TRBV7-8, with D uncertain. Material: peripheral blood, obtained on day 0 of AZD1222 vaccination. This TCR came from an adult in good health. This CDR3 is CASSLKRVFSNQPQHF. The CDR3 nucleotides are TGTGCCAGCAGCTTAAAGAGGGTGTTCAGCAATCAGCCCCAGCATTTT.